One and the same sample provided the 3 T cell receptor beta chains below, sequenced in a study of response to subunit inactivated influenza vaccine. Each CDR3 protein gets one entry after TCRdb re-called the RT-PCR reads with MiXCR. In the table there are 560,000 or so distinct CDR3 sequences, approximately 7.7% of which are singletons. Sequenced here: PBMCs from blood, sampled about 24 months after vaccination. The receptors stem from a man in his fifties or sixties who received an inactivated influenza vaccine.

The chain is built from TRBV27 and TRBJ1-5; 7 nucleotides line up with TRBD1. The germline CDR1 and CDR2 sequences are MNHEY and SMNVEV (reference sequence). This CDR3 spans 14 amino acids. J gave up 9 bases and V 5 bases, and 10 bases lay outside the gene matches. The CDR3 nucleotides read TGTGCCAGCAGTCGAGACAGGGCAAAGGGGCCCCAGCATTTT. Encoded protein: CASSRDRAKGPQHF.

This clonotype was counted at least ten times. The V and J genes are TRBV27 and TRBJ2-7; 9 positions match TRBD2. The germline V gene has CDR1 MNHEY and CDR2 SMNVEV (reference sequence). CDR3 length: 15 residues. V was clipped by 6 bases and J by 3 bases; unmatched bases: 9. The CDR3 region is CASRDQAGGNYEQYF. The CDR3 nucleotides read TGTGCCAGCAGAGATCAAGCGGGAGGTAACTACGAGCAGTACTTC.

The sample holds many counts of this clonotype. The chain links TRBV20-1 to TRBJ2-7; the match to TRBD2 covers 7 bases. Trimming at V came to 1 base and at J to 2 bases, leaving 8 bases not matched to a gene. Germline CDR1 is DFQATT and CDR2 is SNEGSKA (reference sequence). The CDR3 consists of 15 residues. CDR3 sequence: CSARVLAGDPYEQYF. The CDR3 region has the DNA TGCAGTGCTAGAGTCCTTGCGGGGGACCCCTACGAGCAGTACTTC.